The clone carrying this T cell receptor (beta chain) appeared many times. No antigen is known for it. These data originate in a study of molecular identifiers for immune sequencing clone quantification. Sorting was used to obtain naive CD8 T cells (CD8+CD4-CCR7+CD45RA+). The authors built bulk TCR libraries by previously described methods with listed TCR primers. MiXCR, run by TCRdb on the PCR reads, gives a single entry per CDR3 protein. The top ten hold over 0.6% of the sample, which has a few hundred thousand distinct CDR3 sequences, about a quarter seen once. Points from the study as a whole: Spiked-in Jurkat TCR RNA corresponding to one cell was reported as detectable against 750,000 to 1,000,000 naive cells. Clonotypes topping 20 RNA copies carried over 97% of effector molecules but under 1% of naive ones.

This TCR came from a human donor in good health. Some libraries in this study had Jurkat cell RNA spiked in. The specimen was naive CD8+ T cells from blood, with Jurkat cell RNA spiked in. Subset described: FACS-sorted CD8+CD4-CCR7+CD45RA+ naive T cells.

The chain's CDR3 is CASSLLTASTDTQYF. For the CDR3, the DNA is TGTGCCAGCAGCTTACTCACCGCTAGCACAGATACGCAGTATTTT. This rearrangement joins TRBV7-6 to TRBJ2-3; D is unresolved. The CDR3 contains 15 residues. Germline V CDR1 and CDR2: SGHVS, FNYEAQ. Trimming stripped 2 bases from V and 0 bases from J, with 9 bases between. Variable domain in full (rest from reference TRBV7-6 and TRBJ2-3): GAGVSQSPRYKVTKRGQDVALRCDPISGHVSLYWYRQALGQGPEFLTYFNYEAQQDKSGLPNDRFSAERPEGSISTLTIQRTEQRDSAMYRCASSLLTASTDTQYFGPGTRLTVL.